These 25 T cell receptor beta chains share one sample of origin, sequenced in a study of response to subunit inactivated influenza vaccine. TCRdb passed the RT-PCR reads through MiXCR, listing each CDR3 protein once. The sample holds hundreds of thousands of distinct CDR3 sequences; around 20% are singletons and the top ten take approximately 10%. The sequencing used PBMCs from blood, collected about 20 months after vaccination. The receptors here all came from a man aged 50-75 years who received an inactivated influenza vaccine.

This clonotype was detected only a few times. The CDR3 DNA sequence: TGCAGTGCTAGAGATACGCAGGGCTCTCAGCCCCAGCATTTT. This gives the protein CSARDTQGSQPQHF. V and J are TRBV20-1 and TRBJ1-5, with a possible D match to TRBD1 (5 bases). The CDR3 is made up of 14 amino acids. V lost 0 bases, J lost 6 bases, and 12 bases lay in between. Germline-derived CDR1 and CDR2 are DFQATT and SNEGSKA (reference sequence).

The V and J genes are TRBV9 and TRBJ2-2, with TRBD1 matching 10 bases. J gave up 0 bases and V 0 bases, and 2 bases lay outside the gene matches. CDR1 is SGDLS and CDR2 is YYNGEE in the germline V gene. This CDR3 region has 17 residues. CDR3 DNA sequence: TGTGCCAGCAGCGTAGCGGGACAGGGGTCGAACACCGGGGAGCTGTTTTTT. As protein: CASSVAGQGSNTGELFF.

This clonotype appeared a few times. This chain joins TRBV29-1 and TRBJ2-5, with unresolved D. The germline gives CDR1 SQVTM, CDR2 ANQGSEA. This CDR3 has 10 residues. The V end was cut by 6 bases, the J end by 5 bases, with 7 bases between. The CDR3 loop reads CSVPVETQYF. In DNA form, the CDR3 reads TGCAGCGTGCCTGTGGAGACCCAGTACTTC.

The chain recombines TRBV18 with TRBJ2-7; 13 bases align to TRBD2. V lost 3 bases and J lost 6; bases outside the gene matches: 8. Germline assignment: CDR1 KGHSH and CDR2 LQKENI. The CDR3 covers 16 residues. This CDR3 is CASSPPRLAGGGEQYF. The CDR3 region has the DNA TGTGCCAGCTCACCTCCTCGACTAGCGGGAGGAGGCGAGCAGTACTTC.

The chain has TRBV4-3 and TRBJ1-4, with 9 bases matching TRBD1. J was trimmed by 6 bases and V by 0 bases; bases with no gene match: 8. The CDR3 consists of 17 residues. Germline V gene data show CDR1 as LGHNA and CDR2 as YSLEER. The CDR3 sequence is CASSQDFTGGWDEKLFF. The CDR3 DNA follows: TGCGCCAGCAGCCAAGACTTTACAGGGGGCTGGGATGAAAAACTGTTTTTT.

The CDR3 is CASSSLAVIHNEQFF. CDR3 DNA: TGTGCCAGCAGTTCACTAGCGGTAATCCACAATGAGCAGTTCTTC. The V call is TRBV11-2, the J call TRBJ2-1; 8 bases are a match to TRBD2. CDR3 length: 15 amino acids. V lost 6 bases to trimming and J lost 5 bases; unmatched junction nucleotides: 9. CDR1 and CDR2 from the germline V gene are SGHAT and FQNNGV. Variable domain in full (rest from reference TRBV11-2 and TRBJ2-1): EAGVAQSPRYKIIEKRQSVAFWCNPISGHATLYWYQQILGQGPKLLIQFQNNGVVDDSQLPKDRFSAERLKGVDSTLKIQPAKLEDSAVYLCASSSLAVIHNEQFFGPGTRLTVL.

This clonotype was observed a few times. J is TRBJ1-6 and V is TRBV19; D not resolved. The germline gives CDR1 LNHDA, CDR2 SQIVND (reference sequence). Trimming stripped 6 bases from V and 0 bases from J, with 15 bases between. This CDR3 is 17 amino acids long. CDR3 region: CASRKTAAGSYNSPLHF. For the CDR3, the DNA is TGTGCCAGTAGAAAAACAGCGGCCGGCTCCTATAATTCACCCCTCCACTTT. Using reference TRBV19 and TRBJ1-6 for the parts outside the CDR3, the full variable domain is DGGITQSPKYLFRKEGQNVTLSCEQNLNHDAMYWYRQDPGQGLRLIYYSQIVNDFQKGDIAEGYSVSREKKESFPLTVTSAQKNPTAFYLCASRKTAAGSYNSPLHFGNGTRLTVT.

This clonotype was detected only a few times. The CDR3 is CASTLVKQSGSPLHF. The CDR3 DNA reads as TGTGCCAGCACTTTGGTAAAACAGAGCGGTTCACCCCTCCACTTT. The V call is TRBV28, the J call TRBJ1-6; D gene uncertain. V lost 7 bases and J lost 9, with 19 bases in between. CDR3 length: 15 residues. The germline V gene encodes CDR1 MDHEN and CDR2 SYDVKM.

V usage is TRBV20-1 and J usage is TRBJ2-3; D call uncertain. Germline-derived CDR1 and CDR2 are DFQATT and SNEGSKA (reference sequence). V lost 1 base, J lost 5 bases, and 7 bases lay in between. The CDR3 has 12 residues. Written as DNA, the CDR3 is TGCAGTGCTAGAGTTTCGAAAGATACGCAGTATTTT. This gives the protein CSARVSKDTQYF.

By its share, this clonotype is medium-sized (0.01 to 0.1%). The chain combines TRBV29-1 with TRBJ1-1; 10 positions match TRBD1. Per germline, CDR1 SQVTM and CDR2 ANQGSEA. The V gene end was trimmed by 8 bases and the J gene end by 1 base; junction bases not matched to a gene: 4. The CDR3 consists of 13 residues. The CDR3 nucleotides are TGCAGCATCGACAGGGGGCCGAACACTGAAGCTTTCTTT. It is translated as CSIDRGPNTEAFF.

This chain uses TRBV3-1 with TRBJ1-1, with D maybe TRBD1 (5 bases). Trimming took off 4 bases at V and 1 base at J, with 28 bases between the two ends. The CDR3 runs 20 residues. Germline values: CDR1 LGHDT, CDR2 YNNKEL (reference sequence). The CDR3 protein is CASSPNRTPVRDTTNTEAFF. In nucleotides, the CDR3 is TGTGCCAGCAGCCCCAATAGGACACCAGTCCGTGACACCACGAACACTGAAGCTTTCTTT.

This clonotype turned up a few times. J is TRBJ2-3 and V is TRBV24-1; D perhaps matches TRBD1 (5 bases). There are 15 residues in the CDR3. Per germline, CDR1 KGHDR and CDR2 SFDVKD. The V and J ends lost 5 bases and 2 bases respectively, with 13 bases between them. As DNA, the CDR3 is TGTGCCACCAGTGTAAGGCAGGGCAACACAGATACGCAGTATTTT. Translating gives CATSVRQGNTDTQYF.

This CDR3 reads CASSQESSRDRNSPLHF. CDR3 nucleotide sequence: TGTGCCAGCAGCCAAGAGAGCTCCCGAGACCGTAATTCACCCCTCCACTTT. This chain connects TRBV4-2 to TRBJ1-6; D gene unclear. The V gene's germline CDR1 is LGHNA and CDR2 YNFKEQ. CDR3 length: 17 amino acids. Trimming stripped 0 bases from V and 6 bases from J, with 15 bases between.

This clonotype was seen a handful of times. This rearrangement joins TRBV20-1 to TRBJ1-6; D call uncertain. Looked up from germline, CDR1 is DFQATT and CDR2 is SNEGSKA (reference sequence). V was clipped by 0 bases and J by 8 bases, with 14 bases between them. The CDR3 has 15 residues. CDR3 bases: TGCAGTGCTAGAGAGCCATTCGCAGGTTATTCACCCCTCCACTTT. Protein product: CSAREPFAGYSPLHF.

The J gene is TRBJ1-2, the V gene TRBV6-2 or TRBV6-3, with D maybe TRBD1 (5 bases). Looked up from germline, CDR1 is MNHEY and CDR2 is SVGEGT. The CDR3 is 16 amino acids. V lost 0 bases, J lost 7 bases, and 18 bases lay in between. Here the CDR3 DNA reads TGTGCCAGCAGTTACTCGCTGGACACCGCCTTCTCTGGCTACACCTTC. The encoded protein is CASSYSLDTAFSGYTF.

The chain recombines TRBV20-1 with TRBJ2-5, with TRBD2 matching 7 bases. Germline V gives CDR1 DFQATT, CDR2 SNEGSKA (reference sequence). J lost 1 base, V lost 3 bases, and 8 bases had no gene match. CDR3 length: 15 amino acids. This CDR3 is CSARLASGFQETQYF. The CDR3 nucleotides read TGCAGTGCTAGGTTGGCTAGCGGCTTCCAAGAGACCCAGTACTTC.

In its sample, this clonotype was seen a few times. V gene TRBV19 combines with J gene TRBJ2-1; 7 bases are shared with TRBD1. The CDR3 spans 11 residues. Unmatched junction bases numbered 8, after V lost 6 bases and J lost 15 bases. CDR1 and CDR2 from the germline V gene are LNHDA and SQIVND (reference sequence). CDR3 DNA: TGTGCCAGTAGAACCGACAGGGCCGCGTTCTTC. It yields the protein CASRTDRAAFF.

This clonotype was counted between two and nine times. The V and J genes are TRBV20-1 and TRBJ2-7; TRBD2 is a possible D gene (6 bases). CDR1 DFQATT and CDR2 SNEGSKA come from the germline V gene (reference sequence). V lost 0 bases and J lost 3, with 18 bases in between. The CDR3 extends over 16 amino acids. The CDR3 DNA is TGCAGTGCTAGAGACCCATCCCGGGGGAAAGACTACGAGCAGTACTTC. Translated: CSARDPSRGKDYEQYF.

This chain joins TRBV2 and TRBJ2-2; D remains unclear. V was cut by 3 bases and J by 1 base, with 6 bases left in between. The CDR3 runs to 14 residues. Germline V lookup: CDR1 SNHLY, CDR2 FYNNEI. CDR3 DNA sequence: TGTGCCAGCAGTGACCGGCAGAACACCGGGGAGCTGTTTTTT. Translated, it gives CASSDRQNTGELFF.

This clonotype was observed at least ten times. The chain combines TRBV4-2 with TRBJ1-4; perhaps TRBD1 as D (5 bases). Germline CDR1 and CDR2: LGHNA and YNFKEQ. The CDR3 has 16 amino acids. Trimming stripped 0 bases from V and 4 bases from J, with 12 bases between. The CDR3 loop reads CASSQDLGTLNEKLFF. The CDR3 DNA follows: TGTGCCAGCAGCCAAGATCTTGGGACCCTTAATGAAAAACTGTTTTTT.

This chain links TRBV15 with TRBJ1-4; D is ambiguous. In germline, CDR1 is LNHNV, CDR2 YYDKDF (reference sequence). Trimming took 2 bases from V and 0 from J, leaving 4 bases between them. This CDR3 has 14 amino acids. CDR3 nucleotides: TGTGCCACCAGCAGATGGACAACTAATGAAAAACTGTTTTTT. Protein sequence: CATSRWTTNEKLFF.

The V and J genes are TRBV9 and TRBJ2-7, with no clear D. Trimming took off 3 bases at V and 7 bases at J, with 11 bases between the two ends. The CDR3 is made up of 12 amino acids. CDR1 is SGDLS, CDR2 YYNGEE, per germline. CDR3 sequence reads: CASSGTSREQYF. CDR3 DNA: TGTGCCAGCAGCGGTACCTCCAGGGAGCAGTACTTC.

CDR3 region: CASAGSYGTGFNQPQHF. The CDR3 DNA is TGTGCCAGCGCTGGATCATACGGGACAGGGTTCAATCAGCCCCAGCATTTT. The chain couples TRBV28 to TRBJ1-5; 9 bases are shared with TRBD1. The germline CDR1 and CDR2 sequences are MDHEN and SYDVKM. This CDR3 has 17 residues. Trimming at V came to 8 bases and at J to 3 bases, leaving 14 bases not matched to a gene.

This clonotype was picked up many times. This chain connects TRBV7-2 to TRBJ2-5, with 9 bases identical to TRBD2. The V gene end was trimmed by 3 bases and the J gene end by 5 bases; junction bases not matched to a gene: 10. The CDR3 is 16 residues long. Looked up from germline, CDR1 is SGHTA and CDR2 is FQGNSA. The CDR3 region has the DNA TGTGCCAGCAGCTTGACTAGCGGCTCAATCTGGGAGACCCAGTACTTC. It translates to CASSLTSGSIWETQYF.

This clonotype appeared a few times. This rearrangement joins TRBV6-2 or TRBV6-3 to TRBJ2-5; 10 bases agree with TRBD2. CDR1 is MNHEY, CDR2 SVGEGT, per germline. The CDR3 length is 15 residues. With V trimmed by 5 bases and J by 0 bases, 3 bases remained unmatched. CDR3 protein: CASSPGLADQETQYF. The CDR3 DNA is TGTGCCAGCAGTCCCGGACTAGCGGACCAAGAGACCCAGTACTTC.